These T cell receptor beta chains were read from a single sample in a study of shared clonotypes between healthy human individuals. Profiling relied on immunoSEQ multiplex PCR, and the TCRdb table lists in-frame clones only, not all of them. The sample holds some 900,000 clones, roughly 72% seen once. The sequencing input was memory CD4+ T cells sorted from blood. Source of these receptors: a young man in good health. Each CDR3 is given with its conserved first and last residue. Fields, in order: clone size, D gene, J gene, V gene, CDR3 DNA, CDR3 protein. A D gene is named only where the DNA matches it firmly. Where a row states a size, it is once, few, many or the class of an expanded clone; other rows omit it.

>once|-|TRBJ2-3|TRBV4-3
TGCGCCAGCAGCCAAGGGGGGACCCGCACAGATACGCAGTATTTT
CASSQGGTRTDTQYF
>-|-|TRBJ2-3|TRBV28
TGTGCCAGCAGTTTATGGGGGGCCAGCTCAGATACGCAGTATTTT
CASSLWGASSDTQYF
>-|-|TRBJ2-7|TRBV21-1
TGTGCCAGCAGCAAGTCTCCACTTGGGTCAGGGGGCTCTTACGAGCAGTACTTC
CASSKSPLGSGGSYEQYF
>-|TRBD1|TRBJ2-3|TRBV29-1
TGCAGCACCACCGGGACAGGGGGATCAAATACGCAGTATTTT
CSTTGTGGSNTQYF
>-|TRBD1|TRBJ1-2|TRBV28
TGTGCCAGCAGTCAACTCGACAGGGGTGGCTATGGCTACACCTTC
CASSQLDRGGYGYTF
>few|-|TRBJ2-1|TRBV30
TGTGCCTGGAGCGCCTACAATGAGCAGTTCTTC
CAWSAYNEQFF
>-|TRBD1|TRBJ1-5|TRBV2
TGTGCCAGCCGTGGACAGGGGGCACGGTATAGCAATCAGCCCCAGCATTTT
CASRGQGARYSNQPQHF
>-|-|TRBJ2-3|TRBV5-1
TGCGCCAGCAGCTTGATGCCTGAAGCGGCCGGCTTGAATACGCAGTATTTT
CASSLMPEAAGLNTQYF
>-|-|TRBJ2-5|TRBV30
TGTGCCTGGGAACGTGTTGGAATATCGACCCAGTACTTC
CAWERVGISTQYF
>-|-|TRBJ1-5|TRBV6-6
TGTGCCAGCAGTCGAAGGACTGATCTTCTGGGTCAGCCCCAGCATTTT
CASSRRTDLLGQPQHF
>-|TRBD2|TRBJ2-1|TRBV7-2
TGTGCCAGCAGCTTAGATAGCGGGGGGGCATATGAGCAGTTCTTC
CASSLDSGGAYEQFF
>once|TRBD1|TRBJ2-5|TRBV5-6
TGTGCCAGCAGCCTAACGGACAGGGGATTTTTGGAGGCCCAGTACTTC
CASSLTDRGFLEAQYF
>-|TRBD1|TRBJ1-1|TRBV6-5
TGTGCCAGCAGTTATTCTGACAGGGGGAGCACTGAAGCTTTCTTT
CASSYSDRGSTEAFF
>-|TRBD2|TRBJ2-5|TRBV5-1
TGCGCCAGCAGCTTGTCGGGACTAGCGGGGGGGCAAGAGACCCAGTACTTC
CASSLSGLAGGQETQYF
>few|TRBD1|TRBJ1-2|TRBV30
TGTGCCTGGGGGACAGGGAGGATCTATGGCTACACCTTC
CAWGTGRIYGYTF
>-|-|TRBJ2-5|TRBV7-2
TGTGCCAGCAGCTTACAACGTGGTGAGACCCAGTACTTC
CASSLQRGETQYF
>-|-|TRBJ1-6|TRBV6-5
TGTGCCAGCAGTCTCGGGAATAATTCACCCCTCCACTTT
CASSLGNNSPLHF
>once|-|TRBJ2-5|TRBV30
TGTGCCTGGAGTCTGTGGGCAGGAGGAGCAGAGACCCAGTACTTC
CAWSLWAGGAETQYF
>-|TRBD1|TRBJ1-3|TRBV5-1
TGCGCCAGCAGCTCTGGACAGGGCAATACTGGAAACACCATATATTTT
CASSSGQGNTGNTIYF
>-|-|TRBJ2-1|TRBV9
TGTGCCAGCAGCGTAGCTGCACAGAAATACAATGAGCAGTTCTTC
CASSVAAQKYNEQFF
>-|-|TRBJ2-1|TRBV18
TGTGCCAGCTCATTTCAAATGGCGGGACTCTACAATGAGCAGTTCTTC
CASSFQMAGLYNEQFF
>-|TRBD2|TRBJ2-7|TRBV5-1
TGCGCCAGCAGCTTGCTACAAGCGGGGATGTACGAGCAGTACTTC
CASSLLQAGMYEQYF
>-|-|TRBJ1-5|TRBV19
TGTGCCAGTAGTACAGCATGGGGGGGCCCAAATCAGCCCCAGCATTTT
CASSTAWGGPNQPQHF
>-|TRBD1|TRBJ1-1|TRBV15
TGTGCCACCAGCAGCTTCACAGGGGGCACTGAAGCTTTCTTT
CATSSFTGGTEAFF
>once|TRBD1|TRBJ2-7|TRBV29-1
TGCAGCGTTGGCACTCAGGGGGCAGGCTACGAGCAGTACTTC
CSVGTQGAGYEQYF
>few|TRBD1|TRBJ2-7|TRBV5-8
TGTGCCAGCAGGTTGGCAGGGGGCCACGAGCAGTACTTC
CASRLAGGHEQYF
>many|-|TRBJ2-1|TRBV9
TGTGCCAGCAGCGTAGGGACAGTGGGCGATGAGCAGTTCTTC
CASSVGTVGDEQFF
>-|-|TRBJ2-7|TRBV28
TGTGCCAGCAGTTTGCTTCACGAGCAGTACTTC
CASSLLHEQYF
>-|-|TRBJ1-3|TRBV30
TGTGCCTGGAGAACGGCCTCGGCTGGAAACACCATATATTTT
CAWRTASAGNTIYF
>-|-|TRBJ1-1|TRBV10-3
TGTGCCACCCATAAGGGCGTTATGAACACTGAAGCTTTCTTT
CATHKGVMNTEAFF
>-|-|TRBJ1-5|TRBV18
TGTGCCAGCTCACCGGGGTTAAATCAGCCCCAGCATTTT
CASSPGLNQPQHF
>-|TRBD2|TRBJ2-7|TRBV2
TGTGCCAGCAGTGGACTAGCGGGGTCCTACGAGCAGTACTTC
CASSGLAGSYEQYF
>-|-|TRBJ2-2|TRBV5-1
TGCGCCAGCAGCTTGGACAGGGAGGGCGGGGAGCTGTTTTTT
CASSLDREGGELFF
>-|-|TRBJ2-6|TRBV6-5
TGTGCCAGCAGTACCAGGAGGGCCGGGGCCAACGTCCTGACTTTC
CASSTRRAGANVLTF
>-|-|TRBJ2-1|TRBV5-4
TGTGCCAGCAGATCGGGGAATGAGCAGTTCTTC
CASRSGNEQFF
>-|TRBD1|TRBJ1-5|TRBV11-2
TGTGCCAGCAGCTTAGATATGGGACAGCCTTATAGCAATCAGCCCCAGCATTTT
CASSLDMGQPYSNQPQHF
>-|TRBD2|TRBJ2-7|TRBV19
TGTGCCAGTAAATATACCGGGACTAGCGGGACCTACGAGCAGTACTTC
CASKYTGTSGTYEQYF
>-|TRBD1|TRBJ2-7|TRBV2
TGTGCCAGCAAGGGACAGGCCTCCTACGAGCAGTACTTC
CASKGQASYEQYF
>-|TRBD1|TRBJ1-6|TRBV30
TGTGCCTGGAGTCGGGACAGGGGTAACTCCTATAATTCACCCCTCCACTTT
CAWSRDRGNSYNSPLHF
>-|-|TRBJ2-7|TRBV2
TGTGCCAGCAGTGTGGGTTCCTACGAGCAGTACTTC
CASSVGSYEQYF
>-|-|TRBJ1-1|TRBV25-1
TGTGCCACCTCACGGAACACTGAAGCTTTCTTT
CATSRNTEAFF
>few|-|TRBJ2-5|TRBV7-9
TGTGCCAGCAGCCCTTCAGCTGAGACCCAGTACTTC
CASSPSAETQYF
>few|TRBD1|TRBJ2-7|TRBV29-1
TGCAGCGTCTCAGGGGGCTACGAGCAGTACTTC
CSVSGGYEQYF
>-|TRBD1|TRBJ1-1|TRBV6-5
TGTGCCAGCCGGAATCAGGGGGCTTGGGGCACTGAAGCTTTCTTT
CASRNQGAWGTEAFF
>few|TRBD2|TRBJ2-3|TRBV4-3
TGCGCCAGCAGCCAAGGATCGGCGGGAGGGCCCGGAGGAGATACGCAGTATTTT
CASSQGSAGGPGGDTQYF
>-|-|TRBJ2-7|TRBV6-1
TGTGCCAGCAGTGAAGCCTTGACAGTCAGCTCCTACGAGCAGTACTTC
CASSEALTVSSYEQYF
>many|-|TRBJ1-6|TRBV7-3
TGTGCCAGCAGCTTAGGAGAGGGTACGGCACCCCTCCACTTT
CASSLGEGTAPLHF
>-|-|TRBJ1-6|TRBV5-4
TGTGCCAGCAGCCGCTACTGGGGGGCCGTGGGGAATTCACCCCTCCACTTT
CASSRYWGAVGNSPLHF
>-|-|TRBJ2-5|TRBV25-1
TGTGCCAGCTCGTTCCAAGAGACCCAGTACTTC
CASSFQETQYF
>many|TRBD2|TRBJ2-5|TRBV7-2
TGTGCCAGCAGCTTAGGCCGCGGGAGTGTAACCCAGTACTTC
CASSLGRGSVTQYF
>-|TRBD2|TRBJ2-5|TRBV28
TGTGCCAGCAGTTCCCGCGCGGCTAGCGGGGGTATTCGATCGCCCCCAGAGACCCAGTACTTC
CASSSRAASGGIRSPPETQYF
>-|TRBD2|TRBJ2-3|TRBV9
TGTGCCAGCAGCGTAGGCCCGGGACTAGCGGGTCTTAGGTCAGATACGCAGTATTTT
CASSVGPGLAGLRSDTQYF
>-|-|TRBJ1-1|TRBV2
TGTGCCAGCAGGGACAGAACGAACACTGAAGCTTTCTTT
CASRDRTNTEAFF
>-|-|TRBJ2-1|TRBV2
TGTGCCAGCAGTGTGGCACAGGCGAGCAATGAGCAGTTCTTC
CASSVAQASNEQFF
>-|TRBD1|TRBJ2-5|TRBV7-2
TGTGCCAGCAGCTTATTCCTCGGGACAGAAAGGGAGACCCAGTACTTC
CASSLFLGTERETQYF